The 23 T cell receptor beta chains given below trace back to one sample, sequenced in a study of radiotherapy plus CTLA-4 blockade in lung cancer. Clones were sequenced by immunoSEQ multiplex PCR, and TCRdb holds only the in-frame ones, with some missing. The sample contains tens of thousands of clones, roughly 79% of which appear only once. The sequences come from peripheral blood, collected from a patient treated with radiotherapy plus ipilimumab. These receptors came from a human donor with non-small cell lung cancer that progressed on radiotherapy plus ipilimumab.

The rearrangement joins TRBV6-9 to TRBJ2-2, with TRBD2 matching 11 bases. V dropped 4 bases and J dropped 0; count of bases not matched to a gene: 13. This CDR3 is built from 20 residues. The germline V gene has CDR1 MNHGY and CDR2 SVAAGI. The CDR3 DNA sequence: TGTGCCAGCAGTTGCCGCAGACTAGCGGGGTTCGTACCGAACACCGGGGAGCTGTTTTTT. Translation: CASSCRRLAGFVPNTGELFF.

This chain joins TRBV7-9 and TRBJ1-4; perhaps TRBD1 as D (6 bases). The CDR3 spans 14 residues. Germline V CDR1 and CDR2: SEHNR, FQNEAQ (reference sequence). The V and J ends lost 3 bases and 4 bases respectively, with 9 bases between them. The CDR3 sequence is CASSLRQDNEKLFF. CDR3 DNA sequence: TGTGCCAGCAGCTTGAGACAGGATAATGAAAAACTGTTTTTT.

The J gene is TRBJ2-1, the V gene TRBV27, with TRBD1 matching 8 bases. The V and J ends lost 3 bases and 8 bases, in that order; junction bases with no gene match: 6. The CDR3 loop spans 14 amino acids. In germline, CDR1 is MNHEY, CDR2 SMNVEV (reference sequence). In nucleotides, the CDR3 is TGTGCCAGCAGTTTGCGACAGGGGAGTGATGAGCAGTTCTTC. This codes for CASSLRQGSDEQFF.

The chain combines TRBV4-1 with TRBJ1-2; no reliable D call. Trimming took off 2 bases at V and 4 bases at J, with 14 bases between the two ends. CDR3 size: 15 residues. Germline assignment: CDR1 MGHRA and CDR2 YSYEKL. The CDR3 sequence is CASSQSDGYPYGYTF. CDR3 DNA: TGCGCCAGCAGCCAATCAGACGGTTATCCCTATGGCTACACCTTC.

The CDR3 sequence: CASSQFSARWNTEAFF. DNA for the CDR3: TGCGCCAGCAGTCAATTTAGTGCACGGTGGAACACTGAAGCTTTCTTT. The chain joins TRBV23-1 to TRBJ1-1; the D is unclear. TRBV23-1 is annotated as an ORF whose role is uncertain. V lost 1 base and J 1 base, leaving 13 bases between the germline ends. This CDR3 contains 16 residues.

This sequence joins TRBV28 and TRBJ1-2, with D perhaps TRBD1 (6 bases). CDR1 and CDR2 (germline): MDHEN, SYDVKM. The CDR3 spans 15 residues. Deletions cut 6 bases from V and 2 bases from J, with 16 bases between. This CDR3 is CASSRGGARNYGYTF. The CDR3 DNA reads as TGTGCCAGCAGCCGTGGGGGGGCGAGAAACTATGGCTACACCTTC.

The J gene is TRBJ2-7, the V gene TRBV4-3, with D possibly being TRBD2 (5 bases). V gave up 3 bases and J gave up 4 bases, with 16 bases separating them. The CDR3 contains 15 residues. Germline CDR1 reads LGHNA; CDR2 reads YSLEER. CDR3 sequence (DNA): TGCGCCAGCAGCCACGGGGTCCCGGATTCTTACGAGCAGTACTTC. It yields the protein CASSHGVPDSYEQYF.

The chain joins TRBV28 to TRBJ1-1; the D is unclear. Germline V gives CDR1 MDHEN, CDR2 SYDVKM. The CDR3 consists of 15 residues. The V end lost 2 bases, the J end lost 5 bases, and 15 bases lay between the germline ends. CDR3 DNA: TGTGCCAGCAGTTTAGGGGTGGAATTACGGACTGAAGCTTTCTTT. Its protein is CASSLGVELRTEAFF.

The chain links TRBV7-9 to TRBJ2-1; 12 bases fit TRBD2. Germline loops: CDR1 SEHNR, CDR2 FQNEAQ (reference sequence). V lost 4 bases and J lost 5; bases outside the gene matches: 3. This CDR3 has 15 amino acids. CDR3 sequence reads: CASSSLAGGHNEQFF. The CDR3 region has the DNA TGTGCCAGCAGCTCCCTAGCGGGGGGGCACAATGAGCAGTTCTTC.

This chain's CDR3 is CASSPGGLAGGETQYF. Written as DNA, the CDR3 is TGTGCCAGCAGTCCTGGCGGACTAGCGGGAGGAGAGACCCAGTACTTC. V gene TRBV27 combines with J gene TRBJ2-5, with 14 bases matching TRBD2. The germline V gene encodes CDR1 MNHEY and CDR2 SMNVEV (reference sequence). This CDR3 comprises 16 residues. The V segment lost 5 bases and the J segment 4 bases; nucleotides outside the gene matches: 6.

The chain is built from TRBV9 and TRBJ2-2; D gene unclear. Trimming took 0 bases from V and 0 from J, leaving 9 bases between them. The CDR3 loop spans 16 amino acids. Germline values: CDR1 SGDLS, CDR2 YYNGEE. The CDR3 nucleotides read TGTGCCAGCAGCGTAGAGGCCGGGCCGAACACCGGGGAGCTGTTTTTT. It codes for CASSVEAGPNTGELFF.

This clone is medium-sized. The J gene is TRBJ2-7, the V gene TRBV7-9; 10 bases align to TRBD1. This CDR3 comprises 15 residues. V shed 5 bases and J 5 bases; nucleotides not matched to a gene: 9. The germline gives CDR1 SEHNR, CDR2 FQNEAQ (reference sequence). DNA for the CDR3: TGTGCCAGCAGCCAATCCCCCGGGACAGGGGACGAGCAGTACTTC. It translates to CASSQSPGTGDEQYF.

The V call is TRBV11-3, the J call TRBJ2-3; 12 nucleotides agree with TRBD2. CDR3 length equals 15 residues. Germline CDR1 and CDR2: SGHNT and YENEEA. The J segment lost 6 bases and the V segment lost 4 bases, leaving 5 bases of the junction unmatched. The CDR3 sequence is CASSSTSGRWDTQYF. The CDR3 region has the DNA TGTGCCAGCAGCTCAACTAGCGGGAGGTGGGATACGCAGTATTTT. Together with reference TRBV11-3 and TRBJ2-3, the CDR3 gives the full variable domain: EAGVVQSPRYKIIEKKQPVAFWCNPISGHNTLYWYLQNLGQGPELLIRYENEEAVDDSQLPKDRFSAERLKGVDSTLKIQPAELGDSAVYLCASSSTSGRWDTQYFGPGTRLTVL.

Comments on this clone: The CDR3 ends on some other residue instead of the conserved phenylalanine or tryptophan, so this is likely a read error. The chain employs TRBV9 and TRBJ1-2; D unresolved. The germline CDR1 and CDR2 sequences are SGDLS and YYNGEE. V was pared by 4 bases and J by 8 bases, with 15 bases between. The CDR3 has 13 amino acids. The CDR3 loop reads CASSPELNLGYTL. In DNA form, the CDR3 reads TGTGCCAGCAGCCCGGAGCTTAATCTGGGCTACACCCTC.

In its sample, this clone is medium-sized. The chain uses TRBV2 and TRBJ2-1, with D possibly matching TRBD2 (6 bases). V was cut by 7 bases and J by 6 bases, with 13 bases left in between. The CDR3 length is 13 residues. CDR1 SNHLY and CDR2 FYNNEI come from the germline V gene. The CDR3 here is CASTGEIGNEQFF. DNA of the CDR3: TGTGCCAGCACGGGGGAAATCGGCAATGAGCAGTTCTTC.

The chain carries TRBV28 and TRBJ2-3, with 7 bases fitting TRBD1. The CDR3 sequence is 13 residues long. V was clipped by 5 bases and J by 3 bases; unmatched bases: 2. The germline CDR1 and CDR2 sequences are MDHEN and SYDVKM. The CDR3 spells CASSTGETDTQYF. For the CDR3, the DNA is TGTGCCAGCAGTACAGGGGAAACAGATACGCAGTATTTT.

The chain joins TRBV28 to TRBJ1-5; maybe TRBD1 (6 bases). Germline V gene sequence: CDR1 MDHEN, CDR2 SYDVKM. V was cut by 5 bases and J by 4 bases, with 12 bases left in between. The CDR3 is 14 amino acids. CDR3 sequence reads: CASSTLQGNQPQHF. CDR3 nucleotides: TGTGCCAGCAGTACTCTACAGGGTAATCAGCCCCAGCATTTT. The complete variable domain, with remaining parts taken from reference TRBV28 and TRBJ1-5, reads DVKVTQSSRYLVKRTGEKVFLECVQDMDHENMFWYRQDPGLGLRLIYFSYDVKMKEKGDIPEGYSVSREKKERFSLILESASTNQTSMYLCASSTLQGNQPQHFGDGTRLSIL.

V and J are TRBV6-5 and TRBJ2-5, with 7 bases lining up with TRBD1. The CDR3 has 13 amino acids. Germline values: CDR1 MNHEY, CDR2 SVGAGI. The junction had 4 bases not matched to a gene; V was cut back by 5 bases and J by 4 bases. The CDR3 loop reads CASSRSGGETQYF. The CDR3 nucleotides are TGTGCCAGCAGTCGATCAGGGGGAGAGACCCAGTACTTC.

This clone was picked up a small number of times. The chain recombines TRBV18 with TRBJ2-3, with D perhaps matching TRBD1 or TRBD2 (6 bases each). The CDR3 covers 16 residues. V shed 1 base and J shed 0 bases, with 11 bases lying between them. From germline, CDR1 is KGHSH and CDR2 LQKENI. DNA for the CDR3: TGTGCCAGCTCACCACGGTGGGGGGCTAGCACAGATACGCAGTATTTT. Encoded protein: CASSPRWGASTDTQYF.

This rearrangement joins TRBV9 to TRBJ2-7, with 7 bases that match TRBD2. The CDR3 sequence is 15 residues long. Trimming cost V 2 bases and J 3 bases; bases outside gene matches: 8. The germline CDR1 and CDR2 sequences are SGDLS and YYNGEE. Written as DNA, the CDR3 is TGTGCCAGCAGCGTTCTTCCCGGGGGGAGCTACGAGCAGTACTTC. Its protein is CASSVLPGGSYEQYF.

The chain uses TRBV11-3 and TRBJ2-4, with D possibly TRBD1 on 7 matching bases. The CDR3 runs to 14 residues. Germline V CDR1 and CDR2: SGHNT, YENEEA. V lost 5 bases, J lost 5 bases, and 13 bases lay in between. CDR3 DNA sequence: TGTGCCAGCAGCCCTGGAGGGGGCCAAAACATTCAGTACTTC. Translating gives CASSPGGGQNIQYF.

The rearrangement joins TRBV18 to TRBJ2-7; no firm D call. The CDR3 extends over 15 amino acids. V lost 3 bases and J 3 bases, leaving 15 bases between the germline ends. CDR1 KGHSH and CDR2 LQKENI come from the germline V gene. CDR3: CASSPSARTGYEQYF. The CDR3 DNA reads as TGTGCCAGCTCACCCTCGGCCAGGACGGGCTACGAGCAGTACTTC.

This chain joins TRBV6-1 and TRBJ1-1; D possibly corresponds to TRBD1 (6 bases). V lost 7 bases to trimming and J lost 3 bases, with 15 bases between them. Germline V gene data show CDR1 as MNHNS and CDR2 as SASEGT. This CDR3 has 14 amino acids. CDR3 sequence: CASTRGGLDTEAFF. The CDR3 DNA follows: TGTGCCAGCACAAGGGGGGGTCTAGACACTGAAGCTTTCTTT.